These T cell receptor beta chains were read from a single sample in a study of T cell responses to AZD1222 COVID-19 vaccine. TCRdb keeps only in-frame clones here, not all; method: immunoSEQ multiplex PCR. This sample has around 100,000 clones; just under 90% occur once, and the top ten carry more than 15%. The source material was peripheral blood, sampled on day 0 of AZD1222 vaccination. The receptor set was obtained from an adult in good health. Each CDR3 is given with its conserved first and last residue. D genes are given only for firm matches. Clone size is stated in some rows and not others, as once, few, many or a class when expanded.

d_gene	j_gene	abundance	v_gene	CDR3nt	CDR3aa
TRBD1	TRBJ1-1	once	TRBV5-4	TGTGCCAGCAGCCCTCCTCCAGGGGGGGACACTGAAGCTTTCTTT	CASSPPPGGDTEAFF
.	TRBJ1-2	.	TRBV5-8	TGTGCCCCAGATTCAGGCTACACCTTC	CAPDSGYTF
.	TRBJ1-1	many	TRBV12-3/TRBV12-4	TGTGCCAGCAGTTTAGGGATGAACACTGAAGCTTTCTTT	CASSLGMNTEAFF
.	TRBJ1-5	once	TRBV6-1	TGTGCCAGCAGTGAAGATAGACAGCGCAATCAGCCCCAGCATTTT	CASSEDRQRNQPQHF
.	TRBJ1-5	.	TRBV7-2	TGTGCCAGCAGCTTAGCCCCTGGGGGGGCCGGACAGCCCCAGCATTTT	CASSLAPGGAGQPQHF
TRBD1	TRBJ1-1	.	TRBV13	TGTGCCAGCAGCTCATACAGGGGGGGGACTGAAGCTTTCTTT	CASSSYRGGTEAFF
.	TRBJ1-1	.	TRBV27	TGTGCCAGCAGTTCCTGGGGCACTGAAGCTTTCTTT	CASSSWGTEAFF
.	TRBJ1-2	.	TRBV6-4	TGTGCCAGCACAGGCGGCGGGACAAGACTCTATGGCTACACCTTC	CASTGGGTRLYGYTF
.	TRBJ2-6	.	TRBV12-5	TGTGCTAGTGGTTTGGAAAGACTGAGCTCTGGGGCCAACGTCCTGACTTTC	CASGLERLSSGANVLTF
.	TRBJ1-1	.	TRBV3-1/TRBV3-2	TGTGCCAGCAGCCAAGATTCGCCTGAAGCTTTCTTT	CASSQDSPEAFF
.	TRBJ2-2	.	TRBV15	TGTGCCACCAGCAGAGCCAGGGAGCTGTTTTTT	CATSRARELFF
.	TRBJ1-2	.	TRBV29-1	TGCAGCGTTAGAGGGGAGCTGGGATCTAACTATGGCTACACCTTC	CSVRGELGSNYGYTF
.	TRBJ1-2	.	TRBV9	TGTGCCAGCAGCGTATCAACAGGGATCAACTATGGCTACACCTTC	CASSVSTGINYGYTF
.	TRBJ2-3	.	TRBV3-1/TRBV3-2	TGTGCCAGCAGCCAAGACAGGGCGGGGGCCTACACAGATACGCAGTATTTT	CASSQDRAGAYTDTQYF
.	TRBJ2-5	.	TRBV7-2	TGTGCCAGCAGGAATAGACAGGAAACAGAGACCCAGTACTTC	CASRNRQETETQYF
.	TRBJ1-4	.	TRBV7-9	TGTGCCAGCAGCCCCGACAGTTATAATGAAAAACTGTTTTTT	CASSPDSYNEKLFF
TRBD2	TRBJ2-7	.	TRBV7-2	TGTGCCAGCAGTCCATGGACTAGCGGTCCCTACGAGCAGTACTTC	CASSPWTSGPYEQYF
.	TRBJ1-2	.	TRBV7-9	TGTGCCAGCAGCCACGACATCGCAAGTGGCTACACCTTC	CASSHDIASGYTF